This T cell receptor beta chain was found in a study of OX40 agonist ivuxolimab in advanced cancers. The CDR3 is 15 residues long. Trimming stripped 3 bases from V and 2 bases from J, with 12 bases between. CDR1 is SGDLS, CDR2 YYNGEE, per germline. Generated by immunoSEQ multiplex PCR, the TCRdb table keeps only in-frame clones and is missing some. The sample consists of 150,000 to 190,000 clones, approximately 94% of them appearing once. The material was CD4+ or CD8+ T cells sorted from blood, obtained in a trial of the OX40 agonist ivuxolimab. The chain carries TRBV9 and TRBJ2-1; TRBD2 might be the D (5 bases). The sequence was obtained from an adult with an advanced solid tumor such as melanoma, head and neck, liver or kidney cancer. In DNA form, the CDR3 reads TGTGCCAGCAGCGCTCTCGGACTGACCTACAATGAGCAGTTCTTC. As protein: CASSALGLTYNEQFF. The variable domain in full, completed from reference TRBV9 and TRBJ2-1, reads DSGVTQTPKHLITATGQRVTLRCSPRSGDLSVYWYQQSLDQGLQFLIQYYNGEERAKGNILERFSAQQFPDLHSELNLSSLELGDSALYFCASSALGLTYNEQFFGPGTRLTVL.